The 24 T cell receptor beta chains below all came from one sample that was sequenced in a study of CD8 T cells in Susac syndrome. Reverse transcription of about 0.5 to 1 ug RNA was carried out with random hexamers. Using its own MiXCR run on the immunoSEQ multiplex PCR reads, TCRdb lists one record per CDR3 protein. The sample has 75,000 to 95,000 distinct CDR3 sequences, about 96% seen once; the top ten hold 0.62%. The source material was CD8+ T cells from PBMCs. These receptors were taken from a human donor with Susac syndrome.

This clonotype was counted a single time. This sequence joins TRBV29-1 and TRBJ2-3; possible D gene TRBD2, 6 bases. The CDR3 contains 15 residues. Trimming left V 4 bases short and J 3 bases short, with 17 bases between. Germline loops: CDR1 SQVTM, CDR2 ANQGSEA. This CDR3 reads CSVAGDGWGTDTQYF. The CDR3 DNA sequence: TGCAGCGTTGCGGGGGACGGTTGGGGTACAGATACGCAGTATTTT.

The V and J genes are TRBV20-1 and TRBJ2-3; 9 bases match TRBD1. The CDR3 totals 14 residues. Germline lookup yields CDR1 DFQATT and CDR2 SNEGSKA (reference sequence). Unmatched junction bases numbered 10, after V lost 8 bases and J lost 4 bases. This CDR3 is CSSQRGQGPDTQYF. Here the CDR3 DNA reads TGCAGTTCTCAGAGGGGACAGGGTCCAGATACGCAGTATTTT.

This rearrangement joins TRBV10-3 to TRBJ1-1; unclear D gene. The V end was cut by 4 bases, the J end by 0 bases, with 9 bases between. Looked up from germline, CDR1 is ENHRY and CDR2 is SYGVKD. This CDR3 comprises 14 residues. CDR3 region: CAISATDLNTEAFF. CDR3 nucleotide sequence: TGTGCCATCAGTGCAACAGACCTGAACACTGAAGCTTTCTTT.

This rearrangement joins TRBV2 to TRBJ1-2; tentative D call: TRBD1 (6 bases). Germline V gene lookup returns CDR1 SNHLY and CDR2 FYNNEI. Trimming took 4 bases from V and 5 from J, leaving 14 bases between them. The CDR3 consists of 14 residues. CDR3 residues: CASSGLEGVYGYTF. The CDR3 DNA is TGTGCCAGCAGTGGCCTGGAGGGGGTTTATGGCTACACCTTC.

The genes are TRBV4-2 and TRBJ2-1, with D perhaps given as TRBD1 or TRBD2 (5 bases each). Germline assignment: CDR1 LGHNA and CDR2 YNFKEQ. The CDR3 sequence is 14 residues long. Trimming took 2 bases from V and 6 from J, leaving 11 bases between them. The CDR3 protein is CASSQPDGTNEQFF. The CDR3 nucleotides are TGTGCCAGCAGCCAACCGGACGGGACCAATGAGCAGTTCTTC.

The table lists this clonotype with a count of one. The rearrangement uses TRBV29-1 and TRBJ1-2; the D gene is possibly TRBD1 (6 bases). Trimming removed 3 bases from V and 4 bases from J, with 9 bases in between. Looked up from germline, CDR1 is SQVTM and CDR2 is ANQGSEA. This CDR3 is 12 amino acids long. CDR3: CSVEDSAYGYTF. The CDR3 coding sequence is TGCAGCGTTGAGGACAGCGCCTATGGCTACACCTTC.

This clonotype was seen just once. The chain links TRBV29-1 to TRBJ2-2; 10 bases are shared with TRBD1. In germline, CDR1 is SQVTM, CDR2 ANQGSEA. The CDR3 is 14 residues long. The trim removed 4 bases at V and 4 bases at J, leaving 3 bases unmatched. CDR3 sequence (DNA): TGCAGCGTTGCTGGGACAGGGGTCACCGGGGAGCTGTTTTTT. It yields the protein CSVAGTGVTGELFF.

The rearrangement links TRBV18 to TRBJ1-2, with D perhaps TRBD1 (5 bases). The germline V and J ends were trimmed by 3 bases and 4 bases, with 15 bases remaining between them. The CDR3 totals 15 residues. Germline values: CDR1 KGHSH, CDR2 LQKENI. CDR3 in DNA: TGTGCCAGCTCACCTCAACGGGACTACAGCTATGGCTACACCTTC. Translating it yields CASSPQRDYSYGYTF.

This clonotype was seen only once. The CDR3 sequence: CSVGASNTEAFF. In nucleotides, the CDR3 is TGCAGCGTTGGCGCTTCGAACACTGAAGCTTTCTTT. The chain has TRBV29-1 and TRBJ1-1; D call uncertain. Germline V gene sequence: CDR1 SQVTM, CDR2 ANQGSEA. This CDR3 spans 12 amino acids. Trimming removed 4 bases at V and 1 base at J, with 7 bases between.

This chain uses TRBV5-4 with TRBJ2-6; D remains ambiguous. The CDR3 has 16 residues. Trimming took off 1 base at V and 0 bases at J, with 8 bases between the two ends. Per germline, CDR1 SGHNT and CDR2 YYREEE (reference sequence). The CDR3 region has the DNA TGTGCCAGCAGCTTGAAGGCGGCCTCTGGGGCCAACGTCCTGACTTTC. Amino acids: CASSLKAASGANVLTF.

V is TRBV7-8 and J is TRBJ1-2; 7 positions match TRBD1. The germline CDR1 and CDR2 sequences are SGHVS and FQNEAQ. The CDR3 is made up of 16 amino acids. J gave up 2 bases and V 4 bases, and 10 bases lay outside the gene matches. The CDR3 loop is CASSSGPGQRNYGYTF. The CDR3 nucleotides read TGTGCCAGCAGCTCGGGGCCGGGACAGAGAAACTATGGCTACACCTTC.

The genes are TRBV30 and TRBJ2-7; the D gene is possibly TRBD1 (5 bases). The CDR3 totals 16 residues. Trimming stripped 0 bases from V and 0 bases from J, with 15 bases between. The germline gives CDR1 GTSNPN, CDR2 SVGIG (reference sequence). The CDR3 loop reads CAWSVGRVTPSYEQYF. In nucleotides, the CDR3 is TGTGCCTGGAGTGTTGGCAGGGTAACACCCTCCTACGAGCAGTACTTC. The variable domain in full, with the rest retrieved from reference TRBV30 and TRBJ2-7, is SQTIHQWPATLVQPVGSPLSLECTVEGTSNPNLYWYRQAAGRGLQLLFYSVGIGQISSEVPQNLSASRPQDRQFILSSKKLLLSDSGFYLCAWSVGRVTPSYEQYFGPGTRLTVT.

The gene calls are TRBV29-1 and TRBJ1-1; D is undetermined. CDR1 SQVTM and CDR2 ANQGSEA come from the germline V gene. Trimming cost V 4 bases and J 11 bases, with 14 bases left between them. The CDR3 has 11 amino acids. The CDR3: CSVALGKLAFF. The CDR3 coding sequence is TGCAGCGTTGCCTTAGGGAAATTGGCTTTCTTT.

The CDR3 here is CASSPINQPQHF. CDR3 bases: TGTGCCAGCAGCCCGATCAATCAGCCCCAGCATTTT. The chain couples TRBV6-5 to TRBJ1-5; D gene uncertain. The CDR3 runs 12 residues. The germline V and J ends were trimmed by 6 bases and 3 bases, with 6 bases remaining between them. Germline CDR1 is MNHEY and CDR2 is SVGAGI.

This chain uses TRBV7-2 with TRBJ2-5; 9 bases map to TRBD1. The CDR3 has 13 amino acids. With 6 bases clipped from V and 7 bases from J, the junction kept 6 bases outside the gene matches. Germline V gives CDR1 SGHTA, CDR2 FQGNSA. The CDR3 DNA reads TGTGCCAGCAGGCCGACAGGGGGAGCGACCCAGTACTTC. Encoded protein: CASRPTGGATQYF. Full variable domain (outside the CDR3, taken from reference TRBV7-2 and TRBJ2-5): GAGVSQSPSNKVTEKGKDVELRCDPISGHTALYWYRQSLGQGLEFLIYFQGNSAPDKSGLPSDRFSAERTGGSVSTLTIQRTQQEDSAVYLCASRPTGGATQYFGPGTRLLVL.

The chain carries TRBV15 and TRBJ1-1; 8 bases are a match to TRBD1. CDR3 length equals 13 residues. Trimming took 5 bases from V and 4 from J; bases not matched to a gene: 3. The germline V gene has CDR1 LNHNV and CDR2 YYDKDF (reference sequence). The CDR3 DNA reads TGTGCCACCAGCTTTACAGGGGGCACTGAAGCTTTCTTT. Amino acid sequence: CATSFTGGTEAFF.

The chain uses TRBV7-6 and TRBJ2-5; 11 bases match TRBD2. Trimming cost V 4 bases and J 2 bases; bases outside gene matches: 3. In germline, CDR1 is SGHVS, CDR2 FNYEAQ. The CDR3 contains 15 residues. DNA of the CDR3: TGTGCCAGCAGCTGGGGACTAGCGGTACAAGAGACCCAGTACTTC. Translation: CASSWGLAVQETQYF.

The chain combines TRBV15 with TRBJ2-7, with TRBD1 identical over 8 bases. The CDR3 totals 16 residues. The germline V gene has CDR1 LNHNV and CDR2 YYDKDF (reference sequence). After removal of 0 bases from V and 3 bases from J, the junction contained 7 bases not matched to a gene. CDR3 sequence: CATSRDPPGQGYEQYF. The CDR3 DNA follows: TGTGCCACCAGCAGAGATCCCCCAGGACAGGGCTACGAGCAGTACTTC.

This chain links TRBV10-3 with TRBJ2-3; D is ambiguous. CDR3 length: 13 amino acids. V lost 4 bases to trimming and J lost 0 bases, with 5 bases between them. Germline V gene data show CDR1 as ENHRY and CDR2 as SYGVKD. CDR3 sequence: CAISGSSTDTQYF. DNA for the CDR3: TGTGCCATCAGTGGGAGTAGCACAGATACGCAGTATTTT.

V is TRBV4-3 and J is TRBJ2-4; D gene ambiguous. The CDR3 covers 17 residues. The germline gives CDR1 LGHNA, CDR2 YSLEER. V was clipped by 3 bases and J by 0 bases, with 15 bases between them. Here the CDR3 reads CASSHKEGLLAKNIQYF. The DNA of the CDR3 is TGCGCCAGCAGCCACAAGGAAGGCCTACTAGCCAAAAACATTCAGTACTTC.

The genes are TRBV27 and TRBJ1-1; D unclear. The germline V and J ends were trimmed by 3 bases and 4 bases, with 6 bases remaining between them. CDR1 MNHEY and CDR2 SMNVEV come from the germline V gene (reference sequence). There are 12 residues in the CDR3. Written as DNA, the CDR3 is TGTGCCAGCAGTTTTCATGGCACTGAAGCTTTCTTT. Protein sequence: CASSFHGTEAFF.

The chain employs TRBV20-1 and TRBJ2-2; possibly TRBD2 for D (7 bases). The CDR3 has 15 amino acids. V was clipped by 6 bases and J by 3 bases, with 17 bases between them. CDR1 and CDR2 (germline): DFQATT, SNEGSKA (reference sequence). The CDR3: CSARPGGRDTGELFF. The DNA for the CDR3 is TGCAGTGCCCGCCCCGGGGGGCGAGACACCGGGGAGCTGTTTTTT.

This clonotype was recorded only once. The rearrangement uses TRBV4-3 and TRBJ2-2; D is unclear. Germline values: CDR1 LGHNA, CDR2 YSLEER. Trimming removed 0 bases at V and 6 bases at J, with 14 bases between. This CDR3 contains 16 residues. The CDR3 DNA sequence: TGCGCCAGCAGCCAAGATAAGGGAAGCTACGCCGGGGAGCTGTTTTTT. Protein product: CASSQDKGSYAGELFF.

The J gene is TRBJ2-3, the V gene TRBV29-1, with D perhaps matching TRBD1 (6 bases). Germline lookup yields CDR1 SQVTM and CDR2 ANQGSEA. Trimming left V 7 bases short and J 1 base short, with 12 bases between. There are 13 residues in the CDR3. CDR3 bases: TGCAGCGCCTGGACAGCGGGCACAGATACGCAGTATTTT. It encodes CSAWTAGTDTQYF.